This T cell receptor beta chain derives from a study of post-analysis software for immune sequencing data (dated by TCRdb to 2015 to 2017). For the wider study: The recorded disease courses included relapsing-remitting, secondary progressive and progressive-relapsing multiple sclerosis, and some patients had no subtype annotation. The multiple sclerosis patient repertoires were compared with 11 previously published healthy control repertoires from donors aged 6 to 25 years. A subset of samples was prepared in parallel using single-end sample barcoding, then pooled and co-amplified after Illumina adapter ligation.

This clonotype was seen more than once but under ten times. Its recognized antigen is unknown. No much larger clonotype is one base removed from it; base qualities were not supplied. To demonstrate the VDJtools post-analysis software, TCR beta repertoires were profiled from the peripheral blood of roughly 14 young patients with multiple sclerosis. Multiple sclerosis patients were children and adolescents aged about 6 to 16 years. On the study overall, not on this receptor specifically: Significantly higher frequencies in patients than in controls were found for a handful of TRBV segments, including TRBV5-6, TRBV5-1 and TRBV20-1. Compared with controls, multiple sclerosis patients had significantly lower normalized Chao1 diversity, a finding suggesting substantial peripheral T-cell clonal expansion. Direct clustering with F measure revealed strong co-clustering of samples prepared in the same batch, which led to a batch-effect correction. The control group was slightly older than the multiple sclerosis patient group.

The library was obtained by PCR. The listed sequencing device is Illumina HiSeq 2500. To reduce PCR and sequencing biases, unique molecular identifiers were built into the TCR beta cDNA libraries. Some 500,000 cDNA molecules were obtained for every 1 to 10 million input T cells, so each molecule roughly corresponded to one T cell. The patient libraries were prepared and sequenced with the same protocol used for the earlier healthy control dataset. Samples belonging to the same batch were prepared together, multiplexed and sequenced on a shared HiSeq lane. The source study handled its data this way. Raw barcoded reads were processed with MIGEC, discarding single-read molecular identifier groups before consensus assembly and CDR3 extraction. Clonotype tables were post-analysed with VDJtools, normalizing diversity by down-sampling all datasets to the smallest sample size. In repertoire overlap clustering, CDR3 amino acid sequences, but not nucleotide sequences, were matched to correct batch-related cross-sample contamination. TCRdb handled the public reads itself, with Q25 trimming in fastp and clone calling in MiXCR, and kept productive beta chains. Each entry is one CDR3 protein sequence, shown with its most common DNA and genes. The V and J calls here are based on TCRdb, not the publication. This sample holds 650,000 to 850,000 distinct CDR3 sequences; roughly half were observed only once. The top ten constitute roughly 4.4% of the sample.

CDR1 and CDR2, looked up from the germline V gene, are SQVTM and ANQGSEA. The V end loses 1 base and the J end loses 5 bases, and a stretch of 11 bases separates them. From the cysteine through the phenylalanine, the CDR3 covers 13 amino acids. The DNA shown is the 39-base CDR3, in frame from base 1. The clonotype was recovered from a girl aged 10-17 years with multiple sclerosis. Recombination linked TRBV29-1 to TRBJ1-1; the D gene identity is not certain. Sequenced: blood. CDR3 loop: CSVEGEGWTEAFF. The bases read TGCAGCGTTGAAGGGGAGGGTTGGACTGAAGCTTTCTTT. Supplemented by the reference TRBV29-1 and TRBJ1-1 proteins around the CDR3, the complete variable domain is SAVISQKPSRDICQRGTSLTIQCQVDSQVTMMFWYRQQPGQSLTLIATANQGSEATYESGFVIDKFPISRPNLTFSTLTVSNMSPEDSSIYLCSVEGEGWTEAFFGQGTRLTVV.